The subject of this entry is one TCR beta chain. This entry belongs to a study of blood T cell repertoires in COVID-19. Study overall: COVID-19 samples, acute and convalescent, were from the United States, Italy and Spain.

Original data processing: Amplification of reference gene primers was used by the study to estimate nucleated cell counts. Sequencing was performed with immunoSEQ multiplex PCR; in TCRdb, only in-frame clones are kept and a portion is missing. The DNA gave D and trimming, while V, J and clone size come from that table. The repertoire holds approximately 250,000 clones, with less than 90% as singletons. Germline loops: CDR1 MNHEY, CDR2 SVGEGT. Trimming took 7 bases from V and 5 from J, leaving 23 bases between them. The CDR3 sequence is 16 residues long. This sequence originates from a man aged 30-40 years with active or convalescent COVID-19. This sequence joins TRBV6-2 or TRBV6-3 and TRBJ2-5, with D perhaps TRBD2 (7 bases). Input material: peripheral blood. This chain's CDR3 is CASNPYGGLAVETQYF. In DNA form, the CDR3 reads TGTGCCAGCAACCCCTACGGGGGGCTAGCGGTGGAGACCCAGTACTTC.